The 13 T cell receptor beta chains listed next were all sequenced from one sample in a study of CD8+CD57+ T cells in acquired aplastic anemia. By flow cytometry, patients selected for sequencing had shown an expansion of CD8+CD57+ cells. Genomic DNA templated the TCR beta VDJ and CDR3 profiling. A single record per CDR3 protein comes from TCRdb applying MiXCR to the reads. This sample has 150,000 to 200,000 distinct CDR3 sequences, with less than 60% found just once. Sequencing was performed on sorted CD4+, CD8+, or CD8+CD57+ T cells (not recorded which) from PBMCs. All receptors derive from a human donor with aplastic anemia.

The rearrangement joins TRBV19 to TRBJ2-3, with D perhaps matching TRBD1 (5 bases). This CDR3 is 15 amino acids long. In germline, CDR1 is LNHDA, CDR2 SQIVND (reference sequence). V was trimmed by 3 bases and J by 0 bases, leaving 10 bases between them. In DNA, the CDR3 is TGTGCCAGTAGTATGTCGGCAGGGAGCACAGATACGCAGTATTTT. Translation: CASSMSAGSTDTQYF.

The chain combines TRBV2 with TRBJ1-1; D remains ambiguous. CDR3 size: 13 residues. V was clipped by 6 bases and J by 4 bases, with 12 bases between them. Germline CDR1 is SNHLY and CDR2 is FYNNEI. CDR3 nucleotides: TGTGCCAGCAGCGGAGAGATGGTCACTGAAGCTTTCTTT. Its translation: CASSGEMVTEAFF.

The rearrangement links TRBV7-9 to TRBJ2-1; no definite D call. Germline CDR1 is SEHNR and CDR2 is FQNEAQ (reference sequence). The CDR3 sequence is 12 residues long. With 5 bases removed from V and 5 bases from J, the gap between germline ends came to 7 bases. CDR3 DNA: TGTGCCAGCAGCAGAACGAACAATGAGCAGTTCTTC. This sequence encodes CASSRTNNEQFF.

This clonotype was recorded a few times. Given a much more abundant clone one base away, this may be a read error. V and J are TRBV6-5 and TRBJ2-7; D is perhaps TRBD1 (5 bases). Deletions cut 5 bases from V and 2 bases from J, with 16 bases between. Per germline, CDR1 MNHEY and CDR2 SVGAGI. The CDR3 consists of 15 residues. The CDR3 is CASSHARVPTYEQYF. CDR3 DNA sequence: TGTGCCAGCAGTCACGCCAGGGTGCCTACCTACGAGCAGTACTTC.

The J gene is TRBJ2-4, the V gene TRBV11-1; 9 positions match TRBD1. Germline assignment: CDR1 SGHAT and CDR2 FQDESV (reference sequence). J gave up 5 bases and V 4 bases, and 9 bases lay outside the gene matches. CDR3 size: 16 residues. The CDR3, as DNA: TGTGCCAGCAGCTCCCGAACAGGGGGCGAGGAAAACATTCAGTACTTC. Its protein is CASSSRTGGEENIQYF.

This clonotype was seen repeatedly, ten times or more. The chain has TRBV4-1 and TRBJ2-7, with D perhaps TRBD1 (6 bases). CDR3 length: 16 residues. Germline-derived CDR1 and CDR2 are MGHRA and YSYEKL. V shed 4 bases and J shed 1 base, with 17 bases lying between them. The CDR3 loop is CASSPYQGTLSYEQYF. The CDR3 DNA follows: TGCGCCAGCAGCCCCTATCAAGGGACACTTTCCTACGAGCAGTACTTC.

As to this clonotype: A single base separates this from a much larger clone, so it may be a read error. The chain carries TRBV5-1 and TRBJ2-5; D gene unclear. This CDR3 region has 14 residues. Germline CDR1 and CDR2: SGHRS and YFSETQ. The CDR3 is CAGSLLEPEETQYF. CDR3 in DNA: TGCGCCGGCAGCTTGCTAGAACCAGAAGAGACCCAGTACTTC.

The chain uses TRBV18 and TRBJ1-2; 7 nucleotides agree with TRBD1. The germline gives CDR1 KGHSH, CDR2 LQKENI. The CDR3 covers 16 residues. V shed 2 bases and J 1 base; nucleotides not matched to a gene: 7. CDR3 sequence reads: CASSPVGPGGNYGYTF. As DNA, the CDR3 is TGTGCCAGCTCACCAGTCGGTCCAGGGGGTAACTATGGCTACACCTTC.

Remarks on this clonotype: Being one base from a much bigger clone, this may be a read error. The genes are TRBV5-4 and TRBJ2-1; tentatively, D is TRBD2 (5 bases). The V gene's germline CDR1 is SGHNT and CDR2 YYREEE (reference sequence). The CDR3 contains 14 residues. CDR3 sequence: CTSRRGGLTNEQFF. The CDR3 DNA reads TGTACCAGCAGACGAGGCGGGCTTACGAATGAGCAGTTCTTC.

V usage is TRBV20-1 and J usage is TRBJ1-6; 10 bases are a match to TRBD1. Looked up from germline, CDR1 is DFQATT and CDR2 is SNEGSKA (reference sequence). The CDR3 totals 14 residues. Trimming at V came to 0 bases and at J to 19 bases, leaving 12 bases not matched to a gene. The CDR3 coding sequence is TGCAGTGCTAGAGACCCGGGACAGGGGATCACCCCTCACTTT. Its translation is CSARDPGQGITPHF.

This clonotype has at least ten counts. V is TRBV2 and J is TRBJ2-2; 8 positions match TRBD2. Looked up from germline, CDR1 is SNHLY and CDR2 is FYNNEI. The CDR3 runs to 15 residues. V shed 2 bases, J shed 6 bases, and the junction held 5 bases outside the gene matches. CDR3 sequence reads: CASSESGGQSGELFF. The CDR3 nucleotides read TGTGCCAGCAGTGAAAGCGGGGGACAATCCGGGGAGCTGTTTTTT.

Written as DNA, the CDR3 is TGTGCCACCAGCAGGTCCCCCGGGACAGGGCGCTACGAGCAGTACTTC. This sequence encodes CATSRSPGTGRYEQYF. The chain is built from TRBV15 and TRBJ2-7, with TRBD1 matching over 9 bases. The CDR3 runs 16 residues. After removal of 3 bases from V and 3 bases from J, the junction contained 9 bases not matched to a gene. Germline CDR1 reads LNHNV; CDR2 reads YYDKDF (reference sequence).

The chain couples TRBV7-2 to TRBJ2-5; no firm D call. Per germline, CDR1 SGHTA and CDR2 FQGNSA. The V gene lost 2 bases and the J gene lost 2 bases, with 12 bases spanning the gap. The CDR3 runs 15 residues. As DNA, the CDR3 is TGTGCCAGCAGCTTAACTCGGCATCGGCAAGAGACCCAGTACTTC. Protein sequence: CASSLTRHRQETQYF.